This record covers a single TCR beta chain. Its antigen is not known. In the study's own analysis: Filtering differed for immunoSEQ, which gave only junction sequences without quality scores. Repertoires were generated with immunoSEQ multiplex PCR, while TCRdb's copy carries only in-frame clones and drops some. V and J calls and clone size are copied from that table; D and trimming were computed from the DNA. The data hold 600,000 to 800,000 clones, with around 70% observed a single time. These data originate in a study of shared clonotypes between healthy human individuals. Study-level results: Collection of samples was limited to blood; tissue repertoires likely differ. Around 5% of naive CD4 clonotypes were common to four donors.

CDR1 is MNHNY and CDR2 is SVGAGI in the germline V gene (reference sequence). The ends lost 6 bases at V and 3 bases at J; junction bases unmatched: 8. This CDR3 is 14 amino acids long. This TCR derives from a woman under 40 in good health. The sample consisted of memory CD4+ T cells sorted from blood. Documented subset: CD45RA-negative fraction. This sequence joins TRBV6-6 and TRBJ2-7; 7 nucleotides match TRBD1. Here the CDR3 DNA reads TGTGCCAGCAGCCCGCAGGGGGTAATCTACGAGCAGTACTTC. Its translation: CASSPQGVIYEQYF.